Sequencing of this TCR beta chain was carried out in a study of cytotoxic CD8 clonotypes in ibrutinib-treated CLL. The CDR3 loop spans 14 amino acids. Unmatched junction bases numbered 8, after V lost 5 bases and J lost 8 bases. Germline-derived CDR1 and CDR2 are SEHNR and FQNEAQ (reference sequence). Clones were read by immunoSEQ multiplex PCR, and TCRdb kept only the in-frame ones, dropping some. The repertoire holds around 200,000 clones, with 75% to 80% as singletons. The chain links TRBV7-9 to TRBJ1-2; TRBD1 matches at 10 bases. The sequenced sample was PBMCs, obtained after 12 months of ibrutinib treatment. This receptor was obtained from a human donor with chronic lymphocytic leukemia. CDR3 sequence reads: CASSPGQGVKGYTF. Written as DNA, the CDR3 is TGTGCCAGCAGCCCCGGACAGGGGGTTAAGGGCTACACCTTC.